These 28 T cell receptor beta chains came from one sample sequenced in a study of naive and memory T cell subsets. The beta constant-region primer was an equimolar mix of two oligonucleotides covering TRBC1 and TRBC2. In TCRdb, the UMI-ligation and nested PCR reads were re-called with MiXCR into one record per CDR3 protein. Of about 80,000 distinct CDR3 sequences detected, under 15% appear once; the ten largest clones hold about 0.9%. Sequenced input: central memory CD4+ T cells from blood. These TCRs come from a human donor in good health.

The CDR3 is CASSQDSRPGNTIYF. CDR3 coding DNA: TGTGCCAGCAGCCAAGATAGCCGACCCGGAAACACCATATATTTT. The rearrangement uses TRBV3-1 and TRBJ1-3; no clear D gene. Trimming pared 0 bases from V and 4 bases from J, leaving 10 bases between. Germline V gene sequence: CDR1 LGHDT, CDR2 YNNKEL (reference sequence). This CDR3 contains 15 residues.

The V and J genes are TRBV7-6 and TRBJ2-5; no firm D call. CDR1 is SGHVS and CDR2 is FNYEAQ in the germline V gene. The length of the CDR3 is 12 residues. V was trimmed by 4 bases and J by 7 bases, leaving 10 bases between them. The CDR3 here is CASSSRLGTQYF. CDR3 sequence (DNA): TGTGCCAGCAGCTCCCGCCTTGGGACCCAGTACTTC.

The CDR3 region is CASRGRLNTEAFF. The CDR3 nucleotides read TGTGCCAGCAGGGGACGGTTGAACACTGAAGCTTTCTTT. This sequence joins TRBV6-1 and TRBJ1-1, with D possibly being TRBD1 (5 bases). V lost 6 bases to trimming and J lost 0 bases, with 8 bases between them. The germline V gene encodes CDR1 MNHNS and CDR2 SASEGT. CDR3 size: 13 residues.

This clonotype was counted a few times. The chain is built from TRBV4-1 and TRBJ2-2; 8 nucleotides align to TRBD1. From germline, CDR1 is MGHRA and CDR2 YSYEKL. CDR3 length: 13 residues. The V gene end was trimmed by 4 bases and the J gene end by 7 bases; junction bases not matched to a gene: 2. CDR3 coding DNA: TGCGCCAGCAGCCGGACAGGGCTCGGGGAGCTGTTTTTT. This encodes CASSRTGLGELFF.

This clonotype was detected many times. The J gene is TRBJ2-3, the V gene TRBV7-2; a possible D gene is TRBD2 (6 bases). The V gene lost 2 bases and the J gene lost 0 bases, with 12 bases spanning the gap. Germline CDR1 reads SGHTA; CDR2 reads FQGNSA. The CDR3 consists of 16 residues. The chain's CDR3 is CASSLIASASTDTQYF. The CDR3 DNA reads TGTGCCAGCAGCTTAATCGCTAGCGCGAGCACAGATACGCAGTATTTT.

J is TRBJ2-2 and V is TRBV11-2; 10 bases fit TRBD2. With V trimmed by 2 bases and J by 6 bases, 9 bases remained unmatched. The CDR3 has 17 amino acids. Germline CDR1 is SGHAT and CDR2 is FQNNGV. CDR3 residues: CASSLIPSGRGAGELFF. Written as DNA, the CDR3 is TGTGCCAGCAGCTTAATCCCTAGCGGGAGAGGTGCCGGGGAGCTGTTTTTT.

CDR3 DNA sequence: TGTGCCAGCAGTTCGCGGGGTGAAAAACTGTTTTTT. It specifies CASSSRGEKLFF. The chain carries TRBV6-6 and TRBJ1-4; D not resolved. The length of the CDR3 is 12 residues. The V and J ends lost 4 bases and 7 bases respectively, with 7 bases between them. In germline, CDR1 is MNHNY, CDR2 SVGAGI (reference sequence).

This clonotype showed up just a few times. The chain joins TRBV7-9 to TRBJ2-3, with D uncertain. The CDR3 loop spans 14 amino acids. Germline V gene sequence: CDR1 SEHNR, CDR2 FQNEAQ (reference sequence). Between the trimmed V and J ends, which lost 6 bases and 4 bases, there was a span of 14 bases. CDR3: CASSPVSGADTQYF. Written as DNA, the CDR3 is TGTGCCAGCAGTCCTGTCTCAGGCGCAGATACGCAGTATTTT. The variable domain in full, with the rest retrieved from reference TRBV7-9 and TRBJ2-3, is DTGVSQNPRHKITKRGQNVTFRCDPISEHNRLYWYRQTLGQGPEFLTYFQNEAQLEKSRLLSDRFSAERPKGSFSTLEIQRTEQGDSAMYLCASSPVSGADTQYFGPGTRLTVL.

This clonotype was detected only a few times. CDR3 residues: CASSFVPAAETQYF. CDR3 nucleotides: TGCGCCAGCAGCTTTGTTCCAGCGGCGGAGACCCAGTACTTC. V usage is TRBV5-1 and J usage is TRBJ2-5; D possibly corresponds to TRBD2 (5 bases). Per the germline V gene, CDR1 is SGHRS and CDR2 is YFSETQ. Trimming removed 2 bases at V and 5 bases at J, with 13 bases between. This CDR3 spans 14 amino acids.

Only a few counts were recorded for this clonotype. DNA for the CDR3: TGTGCCATCCGGGATATGGATACGCAGTATTTT. This gives the protein CAIRDMDTQYF. The chain carries TRBV10-3 and TRBJ2-3; D may be TRBD2 (5 bases). This CDR3 contains 11 residues. The ends were cut back, 8 bases at V and 6 bases at J, with 9 bases in the middle. Germline CDR1 reads ENHRY; CDR2 reads SYGVKD.

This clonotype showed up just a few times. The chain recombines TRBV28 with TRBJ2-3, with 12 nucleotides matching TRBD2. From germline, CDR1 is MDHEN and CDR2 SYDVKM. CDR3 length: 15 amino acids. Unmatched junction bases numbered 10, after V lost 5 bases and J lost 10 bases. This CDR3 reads CASSETSGSFRAQYF. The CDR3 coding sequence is TGTGCCAGCAGTGAGACTAGCGGGAGCTTTCGGGCGCAGTATTTT.

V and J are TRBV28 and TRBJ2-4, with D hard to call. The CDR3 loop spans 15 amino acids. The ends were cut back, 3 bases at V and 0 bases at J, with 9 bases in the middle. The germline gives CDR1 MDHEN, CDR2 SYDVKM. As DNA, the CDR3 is TGTGCCAGCAGTTTGTCAACTTCAGCCAAAAACATTCAGTACTTC. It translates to CASSLSTSAKNIQYF. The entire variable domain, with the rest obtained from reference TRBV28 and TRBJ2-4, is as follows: DVKVTQSSRYLVKRTGEKVFLECVQDMDHENMFWYRQDPGLGLRLIYFSYDVKMKEKGDIPEGYSVSREKKERFSLILESASTNQTSMYLCASSLSTSAKNIQYFGAGTRLSVL.

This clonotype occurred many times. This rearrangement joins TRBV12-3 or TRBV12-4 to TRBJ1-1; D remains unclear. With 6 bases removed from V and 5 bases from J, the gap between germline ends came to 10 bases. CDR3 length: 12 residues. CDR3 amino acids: CASRSRRTEAFF. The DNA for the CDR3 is TGTGCCAGCAGGTCTCGGAGGACTGAAGCTTTCTTT.

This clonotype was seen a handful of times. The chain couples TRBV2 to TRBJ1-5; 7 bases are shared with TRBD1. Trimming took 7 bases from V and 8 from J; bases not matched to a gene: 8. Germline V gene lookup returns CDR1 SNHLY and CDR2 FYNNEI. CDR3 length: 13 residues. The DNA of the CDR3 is TGTGCCAGCAAAACAGGGGCCTATGAGCCCCAGCATTTT. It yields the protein CASKTGAYEPQHF.

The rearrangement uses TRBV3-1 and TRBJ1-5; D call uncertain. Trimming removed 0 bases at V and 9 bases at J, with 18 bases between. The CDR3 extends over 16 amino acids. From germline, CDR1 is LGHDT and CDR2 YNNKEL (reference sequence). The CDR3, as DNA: TGTGCCAGCAGCCAAGATAGTGGTAGGAATTCAAGGCCCCAGCATTTT. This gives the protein CASSQDSGRNSRPQHF. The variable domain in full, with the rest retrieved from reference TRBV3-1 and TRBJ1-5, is DTAVSQTPKYLVTQMGNDKSIKCEQNLGHDTMYWYKQDSKKFLKIMFSYNNKELIINETVPNRFSPKSPDKAHLNLHINSLELGDSAVYFCASSQDSGRNSRPQHFGDGTRLSIL.

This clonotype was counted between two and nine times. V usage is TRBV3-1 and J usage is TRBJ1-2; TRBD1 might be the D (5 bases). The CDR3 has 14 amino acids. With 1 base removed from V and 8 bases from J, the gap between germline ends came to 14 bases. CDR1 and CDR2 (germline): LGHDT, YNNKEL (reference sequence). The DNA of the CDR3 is TGTGCCAGCAGCCAAGTGACCGGGACGGAAGGCTACACCTTC. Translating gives CASSQVTGTEGYTF.

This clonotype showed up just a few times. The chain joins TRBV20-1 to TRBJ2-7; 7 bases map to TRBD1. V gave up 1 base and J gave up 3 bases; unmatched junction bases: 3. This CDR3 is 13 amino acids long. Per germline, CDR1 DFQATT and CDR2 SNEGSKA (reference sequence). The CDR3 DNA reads TGCAGTGCTAGAGGGGACAGTTACTACGAGCAGTACTTC. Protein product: CSARGDSYYEQYF.

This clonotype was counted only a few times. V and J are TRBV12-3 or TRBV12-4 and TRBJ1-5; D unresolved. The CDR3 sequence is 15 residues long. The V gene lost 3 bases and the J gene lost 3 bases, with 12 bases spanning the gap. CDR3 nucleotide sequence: TGTGCCAGCAGTTTCGCAGGCAACCTCAATCAGCCCCAGCATTTT. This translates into CASSFAGNLNQPQHF.

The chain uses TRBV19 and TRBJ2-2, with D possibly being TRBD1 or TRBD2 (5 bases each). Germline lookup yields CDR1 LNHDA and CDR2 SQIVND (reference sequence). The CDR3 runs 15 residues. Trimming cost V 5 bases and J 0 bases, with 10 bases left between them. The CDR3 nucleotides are TGTGCCAGTAGTGGGGCGGGCACGAACACCGGGGAGCTGTTTTTT. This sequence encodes CASSGAGTNTGELFF. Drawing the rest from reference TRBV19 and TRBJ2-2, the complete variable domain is DGGITQSPKYLFRKEGQNVTLSCEQNLNHDAMYWYRQDPGQGLRLIYYSQIVNDFQKGDIAEGYSVSREKKESFPLTVTSAQKNPTAFYLCASSGAGTNTGELFFGEGSRLTVL.

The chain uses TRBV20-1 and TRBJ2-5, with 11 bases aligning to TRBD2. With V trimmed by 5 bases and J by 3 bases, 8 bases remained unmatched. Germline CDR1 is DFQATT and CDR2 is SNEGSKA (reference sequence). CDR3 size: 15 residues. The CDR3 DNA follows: TGCAGTGCTGGGCTAACTAGCGGGAGTAAAGAGACCCAGTACTTC. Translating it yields CSAGLTSGSKETQYF.

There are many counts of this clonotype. The CDR3 nucleotides are TGTGCCAGCAGTGGCACGAATAGCAATCAGCCCCAGCATTTT. Its translation: CASSGTNSNQPQHF. The gene calls are TRBV12-3 or TRBV12-4 and TRBJ1-5; D is ambiguous. V shed 5 bases and J shed 0 bases, with 8 bases lying between them. This CDR3 contains 14 residues.

CDR3 sequence: CASSQDTSGPGELFF. In DNA form, the CDR3 reads TGTGCCAGCAGCCAAGATACTAGCGGGCCCGGGGAGCTGTTTTTT. V usage is TRBV4-2 and J usage is TRBJ2-2; 9 bases match TRBD2. The CDR3 sequence is 15 residues long. V was pared by 0 bases and J by 6 bases, with 2 bases of the junction left unmatched. Per the germline V gene, CDR1 is LGHNA and CDR2 is YNFKEQ.

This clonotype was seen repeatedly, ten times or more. CDR3 region: CASMEAGLVFNEQFF. CDR3 DNA: TGTGCCAGTATGGAAGCGGGACTAGTTTTCAATGAGCAGTTCTTC. The gene calls are TRBV19 and TRBJ2-1, with TRBD2 matching 8 bases. The trim removed 7 bases at V and 6 bases at J, leaving 11 bases unmatched. CDR1 is LNHDA and CDR2 is SQIVND in the germline V gene (reference sequence). The CDR3 has 15 residues. Complete variable domain (other parts from reference TRBV19 and TRBJ2-1): DGGITQSPKYLFRKEGQNVTLSCEQNLNHDAMYWYRQDPGQGLRLIYYSQIVNDFQKGDIAEGYSVSREKKESFPLTVTSAQKNPTAFYLCASMEAGLVFNEQFFGPGTRLTVL.

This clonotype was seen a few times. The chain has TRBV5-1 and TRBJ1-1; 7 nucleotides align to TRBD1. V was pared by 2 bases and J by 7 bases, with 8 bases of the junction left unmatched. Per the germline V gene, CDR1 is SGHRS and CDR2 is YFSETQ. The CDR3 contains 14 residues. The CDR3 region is CASSLGGAGIEAFF. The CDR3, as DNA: TGCGCCAGCAGCTTAGGGGGCGCGGGGATTGAAGCTTTCTTT.

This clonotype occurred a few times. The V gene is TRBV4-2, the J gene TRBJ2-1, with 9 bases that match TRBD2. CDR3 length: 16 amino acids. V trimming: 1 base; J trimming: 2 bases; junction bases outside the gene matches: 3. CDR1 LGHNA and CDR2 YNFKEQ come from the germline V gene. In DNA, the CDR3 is TGTGCCAGCAGCCAAGTCGGCGGGAGGGCCTACAATGAGCAGTTCTTC. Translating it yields CASSQVGGRAYNEQFF.

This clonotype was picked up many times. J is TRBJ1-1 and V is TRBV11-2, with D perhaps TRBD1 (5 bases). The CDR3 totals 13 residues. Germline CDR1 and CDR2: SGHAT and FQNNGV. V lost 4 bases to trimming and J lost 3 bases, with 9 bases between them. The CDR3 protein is CASSWRGDTEAFF. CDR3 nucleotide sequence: TGTGCCAGCAGCTGGAGGGGAGACACTGAAGCTTTCTTT.

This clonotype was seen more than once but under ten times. The CDR3 protein is CASRDLDSYFSTPKEAFF. The CDR3 coding sequence is TGTGCCAGCAGGGACCTAGACAGTTATTTTTCGACGCCCAAAGAAGCTTTCTTT. This rearrangement joins TRBV2 to TRBJ1-1, with a tentative D call TRBD1 (5 bases). V lost 6 bases and J lost 8, with 31 bases in between. The CDR3 has 18 amino acids. Per germline, CDR1 SNHLY and CDR2 FYNNEI.

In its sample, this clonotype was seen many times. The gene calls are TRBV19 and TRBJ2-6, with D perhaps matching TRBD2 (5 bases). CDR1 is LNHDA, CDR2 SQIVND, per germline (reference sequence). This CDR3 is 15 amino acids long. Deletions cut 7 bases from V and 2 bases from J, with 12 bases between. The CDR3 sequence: CASKKREAGANVLTF. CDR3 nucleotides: TGTGCCAGTAAGAAACGGGAAGCTGGGGCCAACGTCCTGACTTTC.